The 15 T cell receptor beta chains reported below all come from one sample, sequenced in a study of T cell responses to AZD1222 COVID-19 vaccine. The method was immunoSEQ multiplex PCR; TCRdb's version includes in-frame clones alone and lacks a portion of them. The table has about 140,000 clones, 85% to 95% seen once; the top ten hold around 10%. The starting material was peripheral blood, obtained after recovery from COVID-19. Receptor source: an adult who had recovered from COVID-19.

The chain carries TRBV29-1 and TRBJ2-7; 9 bases agree with TRBD1. The CDR3 length is 13 residues. The V segment lost 4 bases and the J segment 7 bases; nucleotides outside the gene matches: 8. Germline V CDR1 and CDR2: SQVTM, ANQGSEA. The CDR3 DNA is TGCAGCGTTGCCGGGACAGGGTTGGTAGAGCAGTACTTC. This translates into CSVAGTGLVEQYF.

The chain is built from TRBV2 and TRBJ1-5; D not certain. The CDR3 totals 15 residues. Germline-derived CDR1 and CDR2 are SNHLY and FYNNEI. V lost 3 bases, J lost 4 bases, and 13 bases lay in between. The CDR3 region is CASSESLHQNQPQHF. DNA for the CDR3: TGTGCCAGCAGTGAGTCGCTACACCAGAATCAGCCCCAGCATTTT.

The CDR3 DNA follows: TGTGCCAGCAGGGGTCTTGCCCTTGACACCGGGGAGCTGTTTTTT. Protein: CASRGLALDTGELFF. The chain combines TRBV2 with TRBJ2-2; D uncertain. Trimming shortened V by 6 bases and J by 3 bases, and 14 bases separated the two germline ends. The CDR3 contains 15 residues. Germline-derived CDR1 and CDR2 are SNHLY and FYNNEI. The complete variable domain, with remaining parts taken from reference TRBV2 and TRBJ2-2, reads EPEVTQTPSHQVTQMGQEVILRCVPISNHLYFYWYRQILGQKVEFLVSFYNNEISEKSEIFDDQFSVERPDGSNFTLKIRSTKLEDSAMYFCASRGLALDTGELFFGEGSRLTVL.

The chain couples TRBV25-1 to TRBJ1-2; D call uncertain. Germline V lookup: CDR1 MGHDK, CDR2 SYGVNS. The CDR3 is 12 residues long. Trimming took 4 bases from V and 2 from J, leaving 5 bases between them. CDR3 coding DNA: TGTGCCAGCAGTGGGGTAAACTATGGCTACACCTTC. It specifies CASSGVNYGYTF.

The gene calls are TRBV6-4 and TRBJ2-3, with 12 bases that match TRBD1. The CDR3 loop spans 15 amino acids. Per the germline V gene, CDR1 is MRHNA and CDR2 is SNTAGT. V shed 3 bases, J shed 2 bases, and the junction held 0 bases outside the gene matches. This CDR3 reads CASSEGQGATDTQYF. The CDR3 DNA is TGTGCCAGCAGTGAGGGACAGGGGGCCACAGATACGCAGTATTTT.

V gene TRBV24-1 combines with J gene TRBJ2-1, with 10 bases matching TRBD2. This CDR3 region has 14 residues. With 6 bases clipped from V and 6 bases from J, the junction kept 4 bases outside the gene matches. The V gene's germline CDR1 is KGHDR and CDR2 SFDVKD. This CDR3 is CATSLGLASNEQFF. The CDR3 nucleotides read TGTGCCACCAGTCTGGGACTAGCGAGCAATGAGCAGTTCTTC.

The J gene is TRBJ1-1, the V gene TRBV18; D call uncertain. This CDR3 has 14 amino acids. CDR1 is KGHSH and CDR2 is LQKENI in the germline V gene. Trimming shortened V by 5 bases and J by 1 base, and 11 bases separated the two germline ends. The CDR3 sequence is CASSSVRENTEAFF. CDR3 bases: TGTGCCAGCTCATCCGTAAGGGAGAACACTGAAGCTTTCTTT.

The chain carries TRBV5-4 and TRBJ1-6; D not certain. CDR1 is SGHNT and CDR2 is YYREEE in the germline V gene (reference sequence). With 4 bases removed from V and 6 bases from J, the gap between germline ends came to 11 bases. The CDR3 runs 14 residues. CDR3 in DNA: TGTGCCAGCAGCCTGGGAACAGTTAATTCACCCCTCCACTTT. Its protein is CASSLGTVNSPLHF.

The V call is TRBV10-3, the J call TRBJ1-2; 7 positions agree with TRBD1. V trimming: 6 bases; J trimming: 0 bases; junction bases outside the gene matches: 7. CDR1 is ENHRY, CDR2 SYGVKD, per germline. The CDR3 covers 15 residues. The CDR3, as DNA: TGTGCCATCAGATCGGGGACAGTTTCTAACTATGGCTACACCTTC. The encoded protein is CAIRSGTVSNYGYTF.

V usage is TRBV9 and J usage is TRBJ2-1; tentative D call: TRBD2 (5 bases). Germline V gene lookup returns CDR1 SGDLS and CDR2 YYNGEE. The CDR3 is 14 residues long. V was cut by 0 bases and J by 12 bases, with 16 bases left in between. CDR3 nucleotide sequence: TGTGCCAGCAGCGTAGACCTACCGGGGAAGGGGCAGTTCTTC. It is translated as CASSVDLPGKGQFF.

This chain joins TRBV7-8 and TRBJ1-1, with a tentative D call TRBD1 (6 bases). The CDR3 spans 13 residues. The V gene's germline CDR1 is SGHVS and CDR2 FQNEAQ. Trimming cost V 5 bases and J 1 base, with 8 bases left between them. The DNA for the CDR3 is TGTGCCAGCAGCACACAGGGGAACACTGAAGCTTTCTTT. It is translated as CASSTQGNTEAFF.

V and J are TRBV27 and TRBJ2-7; the D call may be TRBD1 or TRBD2 (5 bases each). The CDR3 contains 16 residues. Germline V gene data show CDR1 as MNHEY and CDR2 as SMNVEV (reference sequence). Between the trimmed V and J ends, which lost 4 bases and 0 bases, there was a span of 16 bases. The CDR3 coding sequence is TGTGCCAGCAGTTCCCGGGACCCGAGCTTCTCCTACGAGCAGTACTTC. Protein product: CASSSRDPSFSYEQYF.

This chain connects TRBV28 to TRBJ2-7; D gene ambiguous. Trimming took off 5 bases at V and 7 bases at J, with 9 bases between the two ends. This CDR3 is 11 amino acids long. Germline V gene lookup returns CDR1 MDHEN and CDR2 SYDVKM. CDR3 protein: CASSRLKEQYF. CDR3 sequence (DNA): TGTGCCAGCAGTCGCCTGAAGGAGCAGTACTTC.

This clone was found a few times. This chain connects TRBV29-1 to TRBJ1-3; D gene uncertain. This CDR3 region has 13 residues. Germline V gene sequence: CDR1 SQVTM, CDR2 ANQGSEA. V lost 5 bases to trimming and J lost 4 bases, with 12 bases between them. CDR3: CSVTVDWGNTIYF. In DNA, the CDR3 is TGCAGCGTTACAGTAGACTGGGGAAACACCATATATTTT.

The genes are TRBV28 and TRBJ2-3; D call uncertain. This CDR3 has 17 residues. The V end lost 8 bases, the J end lost 5 bases, and 26 bases lay between the germline ends. Germline V gives CDR1 MDHEN, CDR2 SYDVKM. DNA for the CDR3: TGTGCCAGCGCCCCCCCCGTTGGAGACTGGCGTGGAGATACGCAGTATTTT. It yields the protein CASAPPVGDWRGDTQYF.